These 27 T cell receptor beta chains were all obtained from the same sample, sequenced in a study of blood T cell repertoires in COVID-19. The assay was immunoSEQ multiplex PCR, and TCRdb's table has in-frame clones only and misses some. The profile shows 110,000 to 150,000 clones, roughly 90% of them singletons. Source material: PBMCs or T cells enriched from blood (not recorded which). All receptors come from a man aged 45-60 years who had recovered from COVID-19.

V and J are TRBV10-3 and TRBJ2-7, with D possibly TRBD1 on 5 matching bases. The CDR3 is 13 amino acids. Germline-derived CDR1 and CDR2 are ENHRY and SYGVKD. Trimming took 8 bases from V and 2 from J, leaving 13 bases between them. Here the CDR3 DNA reads TGTGCCATCGGAGCCGACAGAGCCTACGAGCAGTACGTC. This encodes CAIGADRAYEQYV.

V and J are TRBV6-2 or TRBV6-3 and TRBJ2-2; perhaps TRBD2 as D (6 bases). The CDR3 is 17 amino acids. Trimming left V 4 bases short and J 3 bases short, with 18 bases between. From germline, CDR1 is MNHEY and CDR2 SVGEGT. The CDR3 DNA follows: TGTGCCAGCAGTTTTTTTCAGGGACTCCCGCACACCGGGGAGCTGTTTTTT. Translation: CASSFFQGLPHTGELFF.

This clone came up a few times. The rearrangement joins TRBV5-1 to TRBJ1-6, with TRBD1 matching 7 bases. Germline loops: CDR1 SGHRS, CDR2 YFSETQ. Trimming at V came to 3 bases and at J to 5 bases, leaving 5 bases not matched to a gene. The CDR3 consists of 15 residues. CDR3 DNA: TGCGCCAGCAGCTACTCTGGACAGGATAATTCACCCCTCCACTTT. This translates into CASSYSGQDNSPLHF.

The chain combines TRBV7-3 with TRBJ2-3, with 8 positions matching TRBD1. V was clipped by 6 bases and J by 0 bases; unmatched bases: 5. CDR3 length: 15 residues. Germline CDR1 SGHTA, CDR2 FQGTGA. The CDR3 spells CASSQGAPSTDTQYF. The CDR3 bases are TGTGCCAGCAGTCAGGGGGCCCCGAGCACAGATACGCAGTATTTT.

This chain links TRBV9 with TRBJ2-1; TRBD1 matches at 11 bases. J lost 4 bases, V lost 3 bases, and 6 bases had no gene match. The germline V gene encodes CDR1 SGDLS and CDR2 YYNGEE. The CDR3 consists of 16 residues. CDR3 sequence: CASSADRDRGYNEQFF. As DNA, the CDR3 is TGTGCCAGCAGCGCAGACCGGGACAGGGGGTACAATGAGCAGTTCTTC. Full variable domain (rest looked up from reference TRBV9 and TRBJ2-1): DSGVTQTPKHLITATGQRVTLRCSPRSGDLSVYWYQQSLDQGLQFLIQYYNGEERAKGNILERFSAQQFPDLHSELNLSSLELGDSALYFCASSADRDRGYNEQFFGPGTRLTVL.

For this clone: The sample carries other DNA sequences with the same CDR3. The rearrangement links TRBV7-2 to TRBJ2-1; TRBD2 matches 11 bases. There are 15 residues in the CDR3. V trimming: 5 bases; J trimming: 3 bases; junction bases outside the gene matches: 3. The V gene's germline CDR1 is SGHTA and CDR2 FQGNSA. CDR3 sequence (DNA): TGTGCCAGCAGCCTAACTAGCGGGGGCTACAATGAGCAGTTCTTC. It encodes CASSLTSGGYNEQFF.

V is TRBV3-1 (or the pseudogene TRBV3-2) and J is TRBJ1-5; the match to TRBD1 covers 8 bases. CDR1 is LGHDT and CDR2 is YNNKEL in the germline V gene (reference sequence). The CDR3 has 15 residues. V lost 4 bases, J lost 10 bases, and 12 bases stayed unmatched. CDR3: CASSPSRGRSSPQHF. CDR3 in DNA: TGTGCCAGCAGCCCGAGCAGGGGGCGAAGTTCACCCCAGCATTTT.

The chain uses TRBV24-1 and TRBJ1-1; 10 bases match TRBD1. Trimming cost V 9 bases and J 1 base; bases outside gene matches: 10. CDR1 and CDR2 from the germline V gene are KGHDR and SFDVKD. The CDR3 totals 16 residues. This CDR3 reads CATFFRTGGPNTEAFF. The CDR3 DNA reads TGTGCCACCTTTTTTAGGACAGGGGGACCGAACACTGAAGCTTTCTTT.

Turning to this clone: Other DNA variants within this sample encode the same CDR3. The rearrangement joins TRBV11-1 to TRBJ1-2; D is unclear. Looked up from germline, CDR1 is SGHAT and CDR2 is FQDESV (reference sequence). The CDR3 contains 12 residues. Trimming removed 4 bases at V and 4 bases at J, with 7 bases between. The CDR3 DNA sequence: TGTGCCAGCAGCTGGGCCGGCTATGGCTACACCTTC. It codes for CASSWAGYGYTF. The complete variable domain, with remaining parts taken from reference TRBV11-1 and TRBJ1-2, reads EAEVAQSPRYKITEKSQAVAFWCDPISGHATLYWYRQILGQGPELLVQFQDESVVDDSQLPKDRFSAERLKGVDSTLKIQPAELGDSAMYLCASSWAGYGYTFGSGTRLTVV.

V usage is TRBV9 and J usage is TRBJ1-2, with TRBD1 matching 10 bases. The V segment lost 3 bases and the J segment 8 bases; nucleotides outside the gene matches: 13. Germline V gives CDR1 SGDLS, CDR2 YYNGEE. CDR3 length equals 16 residues. The CDR3 spells CASSATPGQGRGGYTF. The CDR3 DNA sequence: TGTGCCAGCAGCGCAACCCCGGGACAGGGGCGAGGCGGCTACACCTTC. The whole variable domain, remainder taken from reference TRBV9 and TRBJ1-2, is DSGVTQTPKHLITATGQRVTLRCSPRSGDLSVYWYQQSLDQGLQFLIQYYNGEERAKGNILERFSAQQFPDLHSELNLSSLELGDSALYFCASSATPGQGRGGYTFGSGTRLTVV.

This chain uses TRBV3-1 (or the pseudogene TRBV3-2) with TRBJ2-3; 7 bases match TRBD1. The germline CDR1 and CDR2 sequences are LGHDT and YNNKEL (reference sequence). With 4 bases clipped from V and 2 bases from J, the junction kept 6 bases outside the gene matches. The CDR3 runs to 15 residues. In nucleotides, the CDR3 is TGTGCCAGCAGCCTCGACAGGGTAGACACAGATACGCAGTATTTT. As protein: CASSLDRVDTDTQYF.

V usage is TRBV6-5 and J usage is TRBJ1-1; D is perhaps TRBD1 (6 bases). The length of the CDR3 is 13 residues. V shed 0 bases and J shed 5 bases, with 7 bases lying between them. CDR1 and CDR2 (germline): MNHEY, SVGAGI. DNA for the CDR3: TGTGCCAGCAGTTACTCAAGGGGGACTGAAGCTTTCTTT. Protein: CASSYSRGTEAFF.

This chain links TRBV6-2 or TRBV6-3 with TRBJ1-5; 8 bases align to TRBD1. With 2 bases clipped from V and 11 bases from J, the junction kept 5 bases outside the gene matches. Germline-derived CDR1 and CDR2 are MNHEY and SVGEGT. The CDR3 covers 13 residues. Here the CDR3 DNA reads TGTGCCAGCAGTTACCGGGACAGGAGTGCCCAGCATTTT. Protein product: CASSYRDRSAQHF.

The chain uses TRBV10-3 and TRBJ2-5; TRBD1 might be the D (6 bases). This CDR3 has 13 amino acids. In germline, CDR1 is ENHRY, CDR2 SYGVKD. The ends were cut back, 5 bases at V and 3 bases at J, with 10 bases in the middle. CDR3 nucleotides: TGTGCCATCAGTCCTCACAGGGAAGAGACCCAGTACTTC. Its protein product is CAISPHREETQYF.

Ten or more counts support this clone. This chain links TRBV27 with TRBJ1-3; no reliable D call. With 6 bases removed from V and 3 bases from J, the gap between germline ends came to 12 bases. The CDR3 consists of 14 residues. The germline V gene has CDR1 MNHEY and CDR2 SMNVEV (reference sequence). The CDR3 here is CASSPFPGGNTIYF. The CDR3 DNA reads as TGTGCCAGCAGCCCCTTTCCAGGTGGAAACACCATATATTTT.

This chain uses TRBV5-1 with TRBJ2-7, with D possibly being TRBD2 (6 bases). The ends were cut back, 0 bases at V and 1 base at J, with 8 bases in the middle. Germline CDR1 is SGHRS and CDR2 is YFSETQ. The CDR3 length is 14 residues. In DNA, the CDR3 is TGCGCCAGCAGCTTGGAGGCGGGATCCTACGAGCAGTACGTC. It translates to CASSLEAGSYEQYV.

The chain has TRBV7-9 and TRBJ1-4; 9 bases are shared with TRBD1. The length of the CDR3 is 14 residues. CDR1 and CDR2 from the germline V gene are SEHNR and FQNEAQ (reference sequence). After removal of 7 bases from V and 6 bases from J, the junction contained 6 bases not matched to a gene. CDR3 DNA: TGTGCCAGCAACCTAGACAGGGGGTATGAAAAACTGTTTTTT. Its protein product is CASNLDRGYEKLFF.

Only one count was recorded for this clone. The genes are TRBV18 and TRBJ2-3; D uncertain. Germline loops: CDR1 KGHSH, CDR2 LQKENI. The CDR3 sequence is 12 residues long. V lost 6 bases to trimming and J lost 4 bases, with 8 bases between them. CDR3 sequence: CASSPPADTQYF. The CDR3 DNA sequence: TGTGCCAGCTCTCCGCCGGCAGATACGCAGTATTTT. Complete variable domain (other parts from reference TRBV18 and TRBJ2-3): NAGVMQNPRHLVRRRGQEARLRCSPMKGHSHVYWYRQLPEEGLKFMVYLQKENIIDESGMPKERFSAEFPKEGPSILRIQQVVRGDSAAYFCASSPPADTQYFGPGTRLTVL.

V usage is TRBV12-2 and J usage is TRBJ2-5; whether TRBD2, the table's D call, matches the DNA was not checked. TRBV12-2 is marked as a pseudogene. The CDR3 is made up of 17 amino acids. DNA for the CDR3: TGTGCAAGTCGCTTAGCGCGGGGCGGGAGGAGAGGTGAGACCCAGTACTTC. Residues: CASRLARGGRRGETQYF.

In its sample, this clone was seen once. V is TRBV7-3 and J is TRBJ1-1, with 8 bases aligning to TRBD1. CDR1 is SGHTA, CDR2 FQGTGA, per germline. CDR3 size: 14 residues. Trimming cost V 5 bases and J 3 bases; bases outside gene matches: 5. The CDR3 region has the DNA TGTGCCAGCAGCACAGGGACAGGATACACTGAAGCTTTCTTT. Protein product: CASSTGTGYTEAFF.

The genes are TRBV7-6 and TRBJ2-7, with TRBD1 matching 7 bases. Trimming removed 2 bases from V and 1 base from J; junction bases left unmatched: 5. The CDR3 spans 15 residues. Germline values: CDR1 SGHVS, CDR2 FNYEAQ. The CDR3 is CASSLTGDLSYEQYF. The CDR3 bases are TGTGCCAGCAGCTTAACAGGGGATCTATCCTACGAGCAGTACTTC.

In this sample, this clone turned up a few times. The rearrangement links TRBV19 to TRBJ2-7; 8 positions match TRBD1. The germline V gene encodes CDR1 LNHDA and CDR2 SQIVND (reference sequence). V dropped 3 bases and J dropped 2; count of bases not matched to a gene: 3. The CDR3 spans 14 residues. The CDR3: CASSIAQGAYEQYF. CDR3 in DNA: TGTGCCAGTAGTATCGCACAGGGGGCCTACGAGCAGTACTTC.

This clone has only one observation. V usage is TRBV4-1 and J usage is TRBJ2-7, with 8 nucleotides matching TRBD1. The CDR3 is 15 residues long. Per the germline V gene, CDR1 is MGHRA and CDR2 is YSYEKL. V shed 1 base and J 0 bases; nucleotides not matched to a gene: 2. The CDR3 DNA follows: TGCGCCAGCAGCCAAGGGACAGGGCTCTCCTACGAGCAGTACTTC. This translates into CASSQGTGLSYEQYF.

In its sample, this clone was seen a few times. This rearrangement joins TRBV27 to TRBJ1-2, with D unresolved. This CDR3 region has 16 residues. CDR1 MNHEY and CDR2 SMNVEV come from the germline V gene (reference sequence). The V and J ends lost 1 base and 0 bases respectively, with 12 bases between them. The CDR3 reads CASSLYGQLTNYGYTF. CDR3 nucleotides: TGTGCCAGCAGTTTATATGGGCAGCTGACTAACTATGGCTACACCTTC.

The rearrangement joins TRBV18 to TRBJ1-4; D ambiguous. V dropped 1 base and J dropped 4 bases, with 7 bases sitting between them. CDR3 length: 14 amino acids. Germline CDR1 reads KGHSH; CDR2 reads LQKENI. The DNA of the CDR3 is TGTGCCAGCTCACCACTTGCGGGTAATGAAAAACTGTTTTTT. It codes for CASSPLAGNEKLFF.

The chain couples TRBV18 to TRBJ2-2, with TRBD2 matching 7 bases. The V gene's germline CDR1 is KGHSH and CDR2 LQKENI. This CDR3 region has 17 residues. J lost 5 bases, V lost 0 bases, and 9 bases had no gene match. The CDR3 is CASSPPGGRVRTGELFF. For the CDR3, the DNA is TGTGCCAGCTCACCACCTGGAGGGAGGGTGCGGACCGGGGAGCTGTTTTTT.

The chain links TRBV9 to TRBJ2-3, with D perhaps matching TRBD2 (6 bases). Germline CDR1 and CDR2: SGDLS and YYNGEE. Deletions cut 2 bases from V and 5 bases from J, with 15 bases between. This CDR3 is built from 15 residues. The CDR3 DNA follows: TGTGCCAGCAGCGTCACGGGAGCGTACGGAGATACGCAGTATTTT. The encoded protein is CASSVTGAYGDTQYF.